The next 9 T cell receptor beta chains were all read from a single sample in a study of CD8+CD57+ T cells in acquired aplastic anemia. Genomic DNA constituted the template upon which TCR beta VDJ and CDR3 profiling was performed. TCRdb reanalysed the reads using MiXCR and keeps one entry per CDR3 protein. The sample carries 98,000 or so distinct CDR3 sequences, under 60% recorded once. Sequencing was performed on sorted CD4+, CD8+, or CD8+CD57+ T cells (not recorded which) from PBMCs. The receptors derive from a human donor in good health, serving as a control.

There are many counts of this clonotype. J is TRBJ2-7 and V is TRBV7-3, with D perhaps TRBD1 (6 bases). The germline V gene encodes CDR1 SGHTA and CDR2 FQGTGA. CDR3 length equals 16 residues. The V end was cut by 1 base, the J end by 4 bases, with 17 bases between. This CDR3 is CASSLNPGRGVYEQYF. The DNA for the CDR3 is TGTGCCAGCAGCTTAAACCCAGGCAGGGGCGTATACGAGCAGTACTTC. Full variable domain (missing parts from reference TRBV7-3 and TRBJ2-7): GAGVSQTPSNKVTEKGKYVELRCDPISGHTALYWYRQSLGQGPEFLIYFQGTGAADDSGLPNDRFFAVRPEGSVSTLKIQRTERGDSAVYLCASSLNPGRGVYEQYFGPGTRLTVT.

This clonotype has ten or more counts. The chain employs TRBV4-3 and TRBJ2-5; 7 bases are shared with TRBD2. V shed 3 bases, J shed 5 bases, and the junction held 9 bases outside the gene matches. The V gene's germline CDR1 is LGHNA and CDR2 YSLEER. The CDR3 extends over 15 amino acids. The CDR3 nucleotides are TGCGCCAGCAGCCAGGGGGGGGGGGAAGGGGAGACCCAGTACTTC. This gives the protein CASSQGGGEGETQYF.

This CDR3 reads CSATYRGQQFEQYF. The CDR3 DNA sequence: TGCAGTGCTACTTACAGGGGACAACAGTTCGAGCAGTACTTC. This chain joins TRBV20-1 and TRBJ2-7, with 7 bases fitting TRBD1. The trim removed 4 bases at V and 6 bases at J, leaving 12 bases unmatched. The CDR3 has 14 amino acids. Looked up from germline, CDR1 is DFQATT and CDR2 is SNEGSKA (reference sequence).

This chain links TRBV27 with TRBJ2-3; 7 nucleotides match TRBD2. The CDR3 runs 15 residues. CDR1 is MNHEY and CDR2 is SMNVEV in the germline V gene (reference sequence). Unmatched junction bases numbered 8, after V lost 4 bases and J lost 4 bases. CDR3 nucleotides: TGTGCCAGCAGTTCCCTCGGGGGAGGGGCAGATACGCAGTATTTT. It translates to CASSSLGGGADTQYF.

Only a few counts were recorded for this clonotype. V is TRBV19 and J is TRBJ2-5; 9 nucleotides match TRBD1. Per germline, CDR1 LNHDA and CDR2 SQIVND (reference sequence). V was pared by 6 bases and J by 6 bases, with 8 bases of the junction left unmatched. The CDR3 runs 14 residues. As DNA, the CDR3 is TGTGCCAGTAGCGTGACAGGGGGTGGGCAGACCCAGTACTTC. Amino acids: CASSVTGGGQTQYF.

V and J are TRBV12-3 or TRBV12-4 and TRBJ2-1, with D maybe TRBD1 (8 bases). The CDR3 runs 17 residues. V lost 6 bases and J lost 2, with 20 bases in between. Here the CDR3 reads CASRTIQGGFPYNEQFF. The CDR3 region has the DNA TGTGCCAGCAGGACCATACAGGGGGGGTTTCCCTACAATGAGCAGTTCTTC.

This clonotype showed up many times. The chain recombines TRBV7-8 with TRBJ1-2; 8 nucleotides align to TRBD1. The germline gives CDR1 SGHVS, CDR2 FQNEAQ. This CDR3 comprises 18 residues. With V trimmed by 4 bases and J by 0 bases, 13 bases remained unmatched. In DNA form, the CDR3 reads TGTGCCAGCAGCTACCAACAGGGGACAGGTTTAGCTAACTATGGCTACACCTTC. This sequence encodes CASSYQQGTGLANYGYTF.

The chain employs TRBV29-1 and TRBJ2-1; 9 positions agree with TRBD1. CDR3 size: 17 residues. Germline V CDR1 and CDR2: SQVTM, ANQGSEA. V lost 3 bases to trimming and J lost 3 bases; unmatched junction nucleotides: 12. CDR3 region: CSVELGPRTGDYNEQFF. CDR3 nucleotide sequence: TGCAGCGTTGAGCTCGGGCCCCGGACAGGGGACTACAATGAGCAGTTCTTC.

This clonotype occurred once. The chain employs TRBV10-3 and TRBJ1-2; possible D gene TRBD1, 6 bases. Trimming took off 4 bases at V and 2 bases at J, with 11 bases between the two ends. The CDR3 consists of 14 residues. Looked up from germline, CDR1 is ENHRY and CDR2 is SYGVKD. The CDR3 loop reads CAISGSGENYGYTF. The CDR3 region has the DNA TGTGCCATCAGTGGGTCAGGGGAAAACTATGGCTACACCTTC.